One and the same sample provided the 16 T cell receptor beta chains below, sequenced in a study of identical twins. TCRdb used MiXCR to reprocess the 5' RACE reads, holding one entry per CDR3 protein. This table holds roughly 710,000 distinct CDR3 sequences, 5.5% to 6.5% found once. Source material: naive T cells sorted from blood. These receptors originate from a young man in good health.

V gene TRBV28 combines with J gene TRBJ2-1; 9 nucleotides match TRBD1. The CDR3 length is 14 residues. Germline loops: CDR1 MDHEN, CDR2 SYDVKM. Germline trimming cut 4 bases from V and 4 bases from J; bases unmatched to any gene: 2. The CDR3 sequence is CASSWTGVYNEQFF. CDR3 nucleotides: TGTGCCAGCAGTTGGACAGGGGTATACAATGAGCAGTTCTTC. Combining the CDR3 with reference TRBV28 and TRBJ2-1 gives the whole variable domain DVKVTQSSRYLVKRTGEKVFLECVQDMDHENMFWYRQDPGLGLRLIYFSYDVKMKEKGDIPEGYSVSREKKERFSLILESASTNQTSMYLCASSWTGVYNEQFFGPGTRLTVL.

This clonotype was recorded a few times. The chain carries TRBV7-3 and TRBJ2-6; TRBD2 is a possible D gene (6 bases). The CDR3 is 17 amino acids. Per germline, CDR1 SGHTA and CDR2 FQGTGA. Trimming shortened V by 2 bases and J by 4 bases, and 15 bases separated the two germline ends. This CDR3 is CASSLEGWGEGANVLTF. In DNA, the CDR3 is TGTGCCAGCAGCTTAGAAGGCTGGGGGGAGGGGGCCAACGTCCTGACTTTC.

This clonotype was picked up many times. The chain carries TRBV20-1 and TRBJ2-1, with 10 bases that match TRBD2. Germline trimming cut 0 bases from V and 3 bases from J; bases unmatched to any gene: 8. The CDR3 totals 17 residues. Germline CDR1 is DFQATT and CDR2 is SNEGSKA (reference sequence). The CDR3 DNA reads TGCAGTGCTAGAGACCGATCGACTAGCGGGCTCTACAATGAGCAGTTCTTC. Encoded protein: CSARDRSTSGLYNEQFF.

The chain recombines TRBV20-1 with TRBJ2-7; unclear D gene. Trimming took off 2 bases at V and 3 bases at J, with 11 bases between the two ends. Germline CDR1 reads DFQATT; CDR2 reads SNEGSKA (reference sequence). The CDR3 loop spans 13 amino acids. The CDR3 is CSARWPINYEQYF. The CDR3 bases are TGCAGTGCTAGATGGCCGATAAACTACGAGCAGTACTTC.

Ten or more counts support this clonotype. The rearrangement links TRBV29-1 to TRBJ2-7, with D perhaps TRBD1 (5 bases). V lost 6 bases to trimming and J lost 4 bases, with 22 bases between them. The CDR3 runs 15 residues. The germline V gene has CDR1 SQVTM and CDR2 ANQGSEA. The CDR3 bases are TGCAGCGTCCTCCCTATCAGCCGGAAGGGGTACGAGCAGTACTTC. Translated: CSVLPISRKGYEQYF.

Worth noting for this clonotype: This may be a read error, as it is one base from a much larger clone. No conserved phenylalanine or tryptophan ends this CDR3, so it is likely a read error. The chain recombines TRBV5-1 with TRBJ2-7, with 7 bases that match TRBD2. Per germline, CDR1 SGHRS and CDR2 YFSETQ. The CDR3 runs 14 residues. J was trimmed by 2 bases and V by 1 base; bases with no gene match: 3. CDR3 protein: CASSLWGGAYEQYS. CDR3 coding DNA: TGCGCCAGCAGCTTGTGGGGGGGAGCCTACGAGCAGTACTCC.

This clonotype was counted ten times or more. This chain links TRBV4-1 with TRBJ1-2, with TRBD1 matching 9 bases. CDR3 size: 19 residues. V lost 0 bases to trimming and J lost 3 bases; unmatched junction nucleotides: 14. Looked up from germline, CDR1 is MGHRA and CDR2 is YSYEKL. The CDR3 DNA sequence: TGCGCCAGCAGCCAAGATAAAGAGGCGGGACAGGGCCTTTACTATGGCTACACCTTC. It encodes CASSQDKEAGQGLYYGYTF.

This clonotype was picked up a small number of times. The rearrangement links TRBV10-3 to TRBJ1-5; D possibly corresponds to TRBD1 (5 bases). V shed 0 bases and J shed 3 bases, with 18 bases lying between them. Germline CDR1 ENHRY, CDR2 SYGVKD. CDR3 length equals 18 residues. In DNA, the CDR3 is TGTGCCATCAGTGAGTCTCGACAGTTCACTAGGGTCAATCAGCCCCAGCATTTT. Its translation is CAISESRQFTRVNQPQHF.

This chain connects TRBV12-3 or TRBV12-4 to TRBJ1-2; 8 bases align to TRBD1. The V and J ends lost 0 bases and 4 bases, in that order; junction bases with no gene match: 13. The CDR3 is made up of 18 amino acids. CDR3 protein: CASSLAPLTQGALYGYTF. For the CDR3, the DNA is TGTGCCAGCAGTTTAGCTCCTCTTACGCAGGGGGCACTCTATGGCTACACCTTC.

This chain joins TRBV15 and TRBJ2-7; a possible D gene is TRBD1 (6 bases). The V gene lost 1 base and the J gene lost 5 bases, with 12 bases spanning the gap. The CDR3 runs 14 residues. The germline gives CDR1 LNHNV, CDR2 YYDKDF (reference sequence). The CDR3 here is CATSRVGTMDEQYF. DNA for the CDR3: TGTGCCACCAGCAGAGTGGGGACAATGGACGAGCAGTACTTC.

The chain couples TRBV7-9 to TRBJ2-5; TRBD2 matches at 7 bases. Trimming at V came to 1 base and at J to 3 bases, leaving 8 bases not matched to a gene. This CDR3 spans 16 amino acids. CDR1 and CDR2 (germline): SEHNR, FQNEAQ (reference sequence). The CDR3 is CASSLVRDYRKETQYF. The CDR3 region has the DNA TGTGCCAGCAGCTTAGTTCGGGACTACCGAAAAGAGACCCAGTACTTC. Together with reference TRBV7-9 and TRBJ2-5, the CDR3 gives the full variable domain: DTGVSQNPRHKITKRGQNVTFRCDPISEHNRLYWYRQTLGQGPEFLTYFQNEAQLEKSRLLSDRFSAERPKGSFSTLEIQRTEQGDSAMYLCASSLVRDYRKETQYFGPGTRLLVL.

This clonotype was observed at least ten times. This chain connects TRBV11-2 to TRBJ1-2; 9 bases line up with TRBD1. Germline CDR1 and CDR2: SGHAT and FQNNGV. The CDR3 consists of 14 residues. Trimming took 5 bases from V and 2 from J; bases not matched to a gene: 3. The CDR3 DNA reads TGTGCCAGCAGCCCAGACAGGGGGAACTATGGCTACACCTTC. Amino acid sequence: CASSPDRGNYGYTF.

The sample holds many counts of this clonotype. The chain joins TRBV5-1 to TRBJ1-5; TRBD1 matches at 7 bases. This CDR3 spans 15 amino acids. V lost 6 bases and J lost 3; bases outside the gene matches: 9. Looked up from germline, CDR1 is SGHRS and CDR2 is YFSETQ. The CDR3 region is CASTWGQINNQPQHF. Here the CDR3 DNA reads TGCGCCAGCACATGGGGACAGATAAACAATCAGCCCCAGCATTTT. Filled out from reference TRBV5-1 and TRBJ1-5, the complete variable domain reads KAGVTQTPRYLIKTRGQQVTLSCSPISGHRSVSWYQQTPGQGLQFLFEYFSETQRNKGNFPGRFSGRQFSNSRSEMNVSTLELGDSALYLCASTWGQINNQPQHFGDGTRLSIL.

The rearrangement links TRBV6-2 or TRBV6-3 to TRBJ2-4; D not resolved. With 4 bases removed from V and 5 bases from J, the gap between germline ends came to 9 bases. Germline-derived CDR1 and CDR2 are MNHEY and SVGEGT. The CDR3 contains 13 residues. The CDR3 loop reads CASSSVWENIQYF. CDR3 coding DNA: TGTGCCAGCAGTTCTGTATGGGAAAACATTCAGTACTTC.

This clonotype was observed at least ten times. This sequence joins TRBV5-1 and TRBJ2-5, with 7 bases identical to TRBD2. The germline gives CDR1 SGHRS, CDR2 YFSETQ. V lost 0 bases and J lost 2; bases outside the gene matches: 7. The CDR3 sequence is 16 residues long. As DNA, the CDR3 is TGCGCCAGCAGCTTGGCTCCAGCGGGGTCACAAGAGACCCAGTACTTC. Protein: CASSLAPAGSQETQYF.

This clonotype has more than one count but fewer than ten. The CDR3 bases are TGTGCCAGCAGCTTTAGCGGTCTGGGGTCCCACGAGCAGTACGTC. Translating gives CASSFSGLGSHEQYV. The chain couples TRBV6-1 to TRBJ2-7; D may be TRBD2 (6 bases). Germline-derived CDR1 and CDR2 are MNHNS and SASEGT. V was shortened by 6 bases and J by 5 bases, with 20 bases between the two germline ends. This CDR3 region has 15 residues.